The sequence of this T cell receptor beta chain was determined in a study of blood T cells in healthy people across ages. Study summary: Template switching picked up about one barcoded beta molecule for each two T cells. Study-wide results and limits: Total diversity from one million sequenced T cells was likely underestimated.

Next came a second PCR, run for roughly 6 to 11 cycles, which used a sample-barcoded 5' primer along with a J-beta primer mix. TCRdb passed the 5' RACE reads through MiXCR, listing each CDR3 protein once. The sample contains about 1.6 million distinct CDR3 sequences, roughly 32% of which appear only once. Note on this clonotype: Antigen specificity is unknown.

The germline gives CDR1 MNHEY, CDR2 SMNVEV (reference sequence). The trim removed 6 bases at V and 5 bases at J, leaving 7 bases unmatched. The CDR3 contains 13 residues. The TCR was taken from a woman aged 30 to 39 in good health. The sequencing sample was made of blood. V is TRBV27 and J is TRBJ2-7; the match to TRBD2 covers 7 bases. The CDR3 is CASRFAGVDEQYF. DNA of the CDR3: TGTGCCAGCAGGTTTGCGGGAGTCGACGAGCAGTACTTC.